One and the same sample provided the 6 T cell receptor beta chains below, sequenced in a study of T cell changes during pregnancy in multiple sclerosis. Method: immunoSEQ multiplex PCR; TCRdb's copy keeps in-frame clones and lacks some. This table holds some 40,000 clones, 90% to 95% found once. Source: CD4+ T cells from peripheral blood mononuclear cells, taken after pregnancy. The receptors were gathered from a female donor with multiple sclerosis, enrolled in a pregnancy study.

V usage is TRBV2 and J usage is TRBJ1-5, with 7 bases fitting TRBD1. V gave up 4 bases and J gave up 4 bases; unmatched junction bases: 4. Looked up from germline, CDR1 is SNHLY and CDR2 is FYNNEI. This CDR3 has 14 residues. The CDR3: CASSVTGPNQPQHF. DNA for the CDR3: TGTGCCAGCAGTGTGACAGGGCCGAATCAGCCCCAGCATTTT.

V gene TRBV5-1 combines with J gene TRBJ1-2, with 8 bases that match TRBD1. Germline V gives CDR1 SGHRS, CDR2 YFSETQ. Losses at the gene ends were 3 bases for V and 7 bases for J; bases not matched to a gene: 8. The CDR3 spans 14 residues. The CDR3 bases are TGCGCCAGCAGCTCGGGACAGGAGGCGTCTGGCTACACCTTC. Protein sequence: CASSSGQEASGYTF.

The rearrangement uses TRBV29-1 and TRBJ1-2, with D possibly being TRBD1 (5 bases). This CDR3 is 16 amino acids long. V shed 6 bases and J shed 1 base, with 21 bases lying between them. Germline CDR1 is SQVTM and CDR2 is ANQGSEA. The CDR3 region has the DNA TGCAGCGTCAGCAAGGAGGGGCATAATAGTAACTATGGCTACACCTTC. It encodes CSVSKEGHNSNYGYTF.

The chain recombines TRBV7-6 with TRBJ2-7; 9 nucleotides agree with TRBD1. Germline loops: CDR1 SGHVS, CDR2 FNYEAQ. Trimming removed 1 base from V and 2 bases from J; junction bases left unmatched: 3. This CDR3 contains 15 residues. CDR3 amino acids: CASSLETGGPYEQYF. The CDR3 DNA sequence: TGTGCCAGCAGCTTAGAGACAGGGGGGCCCTACGAGCAGTACTTC.

The chain couples TRBV5-4 to TRBJ2-6; D possibly corresponds to TRBD1 (6 bases). Germline V CDR1 and CDR2: SGHNT, YYREEE (reference sequence). With 1 base removed from V and 1 base from J, the gap between germline ends came to 9 bases. The CDR3 length is 16 residues. In DNA form, the CDR3 reads TGTGCCAGCAGCTTGCCCAGGGGTTCTGGGGCCAACGTCCTGACTTTC. Protein: CASSLPRGSGANVLTF.

In its sample, this clone was seen once. The rearrangement links TRBV10-1 to TRBJ2-2, with a tentative D call TRBD1 (5 bases). There are 18 residues in the CDR3. Germline CDR1 and CDR2: WNHNN and SYGVQD (reference sequence). The V end lost 3 bases, the J end lost 3 bases, and 20 bases lay between the germline ends. This CDR3 reads CASSERQGINLDTGELFF. In nucleotides, the CDR3 is TGCGCCAGCAGTGAAAGGCAGGGAATTAATTTAGACACCGGGGAGCTGTTTTTT.